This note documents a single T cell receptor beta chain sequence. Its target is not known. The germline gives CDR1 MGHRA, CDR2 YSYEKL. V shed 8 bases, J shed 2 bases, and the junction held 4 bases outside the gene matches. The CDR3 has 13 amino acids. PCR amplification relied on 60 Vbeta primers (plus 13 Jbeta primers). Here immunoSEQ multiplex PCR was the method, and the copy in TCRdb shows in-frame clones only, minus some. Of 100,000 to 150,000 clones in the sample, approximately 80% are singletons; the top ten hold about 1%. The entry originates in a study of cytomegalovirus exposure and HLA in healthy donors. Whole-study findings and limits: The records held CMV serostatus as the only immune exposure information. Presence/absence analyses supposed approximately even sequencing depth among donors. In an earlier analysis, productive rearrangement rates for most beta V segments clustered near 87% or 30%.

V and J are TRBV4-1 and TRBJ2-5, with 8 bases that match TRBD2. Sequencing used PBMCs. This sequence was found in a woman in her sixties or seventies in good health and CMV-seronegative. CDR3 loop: CASQRGPQETQYF. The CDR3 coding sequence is TGCGCCAGCCAGCGGGGGCCACAAGAGACCCAGTACTTC.